A selection of T cell receptor beta chains follows, all from one sample in a study of T cells in Graves' hyperthyroidism and ophthalmopathy. TCRdb independently ran MiXCR on the multiplex PCR reads; one entry per CDR3 protein. The sample yields 450,000 to 650,000 distinct CDR3 sequences, about 15% seen once. Sequencing used blood. Source of these receptors: a woman aged 18-35 years with Graves' ophthalmopathy. Each CDR3 is given without its conserved first and last residue.

v_call cdr3_aa
TRBV6-1 ASSPNLRLRSNSPLH
TRBV6-1 ASSPGPLRLDTQY
TRBV27 ASSLRGRGHYGYT
TRBV7-8 ASSPGQGGSSYNSPLH
TRBV5-6 ATAGPGTYGGYT
TRBV6-1 ASSGVPRPGTSGYEQY
TRBV7-3 ASSQAGKYNEQF
TRBV18 ASSPRGSQETQY
TRBV3-1 ASSLDKENEKLF
TRBV6-1 ASSEAAGTDTQY
TRBV3-1 ASRRGLGNQPQH
TRBV7-2 ASEGGLEFSYNEQF
TRBV5-1 ASSLSSALTSEQY
TRBV5-1 ASSWGQGPSMGYT
TRBV27 ASSQMGGEFSYNEQF
TRBV7-9 ASSLAVGGSSTDTQY
TRBV20-1 SALDREYEQY
TRBV7-9 ASSLAVSQNSYEQY
TRBV20-1 SASKVIRQENTEAF
TRBV4-1 ASSYTSGIVYEQY
TRBV27 ASSLAGGPLYEQY